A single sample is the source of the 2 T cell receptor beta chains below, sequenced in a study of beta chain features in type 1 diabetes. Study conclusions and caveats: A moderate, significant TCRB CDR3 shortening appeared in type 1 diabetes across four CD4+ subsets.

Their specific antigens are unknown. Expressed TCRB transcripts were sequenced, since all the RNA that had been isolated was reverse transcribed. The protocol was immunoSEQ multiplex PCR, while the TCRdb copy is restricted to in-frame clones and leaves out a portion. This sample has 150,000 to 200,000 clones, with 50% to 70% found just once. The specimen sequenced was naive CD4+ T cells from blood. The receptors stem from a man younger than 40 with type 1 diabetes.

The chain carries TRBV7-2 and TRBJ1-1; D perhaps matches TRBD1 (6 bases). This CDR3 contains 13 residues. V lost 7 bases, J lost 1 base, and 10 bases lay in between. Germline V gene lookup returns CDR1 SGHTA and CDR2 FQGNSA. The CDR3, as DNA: TGTGCCAGCACCGAGACAGGGAACACTGAAGCTTTCTTT. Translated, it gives CASTETGNTEAFF.

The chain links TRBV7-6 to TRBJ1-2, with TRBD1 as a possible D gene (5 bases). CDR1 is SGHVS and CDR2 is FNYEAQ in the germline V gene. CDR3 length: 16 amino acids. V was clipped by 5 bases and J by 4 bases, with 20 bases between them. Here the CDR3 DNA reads TGTGCCAGCAGCCCGCTGGATCGGGGAAGGGGCTATGGCTACACCTTC. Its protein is CASSPLDRGRGYGYTF.